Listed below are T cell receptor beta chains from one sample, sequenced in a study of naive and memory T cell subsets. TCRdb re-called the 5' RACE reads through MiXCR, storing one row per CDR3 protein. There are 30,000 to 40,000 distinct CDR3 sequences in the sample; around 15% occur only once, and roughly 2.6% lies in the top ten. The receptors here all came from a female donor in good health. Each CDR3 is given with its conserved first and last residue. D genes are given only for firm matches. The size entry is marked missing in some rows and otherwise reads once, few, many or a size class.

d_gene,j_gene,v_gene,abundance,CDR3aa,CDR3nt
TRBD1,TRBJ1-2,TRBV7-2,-,CASSSLDGDREGYTF,TGTGCCAGCAGCTCCCTAGATGGGGACAGGGAAGGCTACACCTTC
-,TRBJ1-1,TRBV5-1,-,CASSTMTVSNTEAFF,TGCGCCAGCAGCACCATGACAGTATCGAACACTGAAGCTTTCTTT
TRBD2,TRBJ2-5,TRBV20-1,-,CSARSNSGGPRETQYF,TGCAGTGCTAGATCTAATAGCGGGGGCCCGCGGGAGACCCAGTACTTC
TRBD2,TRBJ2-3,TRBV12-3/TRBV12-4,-,CASSPGTSGLDTQYF,TGTGCCAGCAGCCCCGGGACTAGCGGGCTAGATACGCAGTATTTT
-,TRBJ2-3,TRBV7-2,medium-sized,CASSRDSPDTQYF,TGTGCCAGCAGCCGGGACTCTCCAGATACGCAGTATTTT
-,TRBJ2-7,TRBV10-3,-,CAISETGAPGEQYF,TGTGCCATCAGTGAGACGGGGGCTCCGGGTGAGCAGTACTTC
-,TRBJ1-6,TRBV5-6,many,CASRYGTDSYNSPLHF,TGTGCCAGCAGATATGGGACGGACTCCTATAATTCACCCCTCCACTTT
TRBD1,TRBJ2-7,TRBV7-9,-,CASSQGQGATYEQYF,TGTGCCAGCAGCCAAGGACAGGGGGCCACCTACGAGCAGTACTTC
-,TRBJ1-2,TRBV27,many,CASKAGANYGYTF,TGTGCCAGCAAGGCCGGAGCTAACTATGGCTACACCTTC
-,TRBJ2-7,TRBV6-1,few,CASILMHEGSTTVTYF,TGTGCCAGCATCCTAATGCACGAGGGCAGTACTACAGTGACGTACTTC
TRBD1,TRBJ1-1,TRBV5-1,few,CASSPGQGTEAFF,TGCGCCAGCAGCCCGGGACAGGGCACTGAAGCTTTCTTT
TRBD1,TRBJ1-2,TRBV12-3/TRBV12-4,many,CASSPGTADLYYGYTF,TGTGCCAGCAGTCCAGGGACAGCCGATCTCTACTATGGCTACACCTTC
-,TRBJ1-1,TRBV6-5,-,CASSYSTEIVTEAFF,TGTGCCAGCAGTTACTCGACGGAAATTGTTACTGAAGCTTTCTTT
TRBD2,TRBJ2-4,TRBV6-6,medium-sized,CASSQQGGGARGGKNIQYF,TGTGCCAGCAGTCAACAAGGCGGGGGGGCGAGAGGGGGCAAAAACATTCAGTACTTC
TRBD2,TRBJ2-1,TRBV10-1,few,CASRAGTSGGYEQFF,TGCGCCAGCAGAGCGGGGACTAGCGGGGGGTATGAGCAGTTCTTC
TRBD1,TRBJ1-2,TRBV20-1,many,CSAGTGGQGAYGYTF,TGCAGTGCGGGGACAGGGGGCCAAGGAGCTTATGGCTACACCTTC
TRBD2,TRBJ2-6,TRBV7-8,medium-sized,CASSSHGLAGTGANVLTF,TGTGCCAGCAGCTCCCACGGACTAGCGGGGACAGGGGCCAACGTCCTGACTTTC
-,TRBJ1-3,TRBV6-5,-,CARSFLGSGNTIYF,TGTGCCAGAAGTTTCTTAGGATCCGGAAACACCATATATTTT
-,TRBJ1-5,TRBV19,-,CASSIGSGGMGNQPQHF,TGTGCCAGTAGTATTGGGTCGGGGGGCATGGGCAATCAGCCCCAGCATTTT
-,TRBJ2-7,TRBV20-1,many,CSAQHTGEQYF,TGCAGTGCCCAACACACGGGGGAGCAGTACTTC
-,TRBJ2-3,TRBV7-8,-,CASSFFPDTQYF,TGTGCCAGCAGCTTCTTTCCAGATACGCAGTATTTT
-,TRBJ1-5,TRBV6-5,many,CASSLHRSGNQPQHF,TGTGCCAGCAGCTTACACAGGTCTGGCAATCAGCCCCAGCATTTT
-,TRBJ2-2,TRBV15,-,CATSRVAGITGELFF,TGTGCCACCAGCAGAGTGGCAGGGATAACCGGGGAGCTGTTTTTT
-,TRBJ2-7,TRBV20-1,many,CSARDGARGFEQYF,TGCAGTGCTAGAGATGGGGCGCGAGGGTTCGAGCAGTACTTC
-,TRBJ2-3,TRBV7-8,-,CASRFTQGRADTQYF,TGTGCCAGCAGATTTACACAGGGACGGGCAGATACGCAGTATTTT
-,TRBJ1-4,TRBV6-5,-,CASSSTRGQGSEKLFF,TGTGCCAGCAGTTCAACTCGGGGGCAGGGGAGTGAAAAACTGTTTTTT